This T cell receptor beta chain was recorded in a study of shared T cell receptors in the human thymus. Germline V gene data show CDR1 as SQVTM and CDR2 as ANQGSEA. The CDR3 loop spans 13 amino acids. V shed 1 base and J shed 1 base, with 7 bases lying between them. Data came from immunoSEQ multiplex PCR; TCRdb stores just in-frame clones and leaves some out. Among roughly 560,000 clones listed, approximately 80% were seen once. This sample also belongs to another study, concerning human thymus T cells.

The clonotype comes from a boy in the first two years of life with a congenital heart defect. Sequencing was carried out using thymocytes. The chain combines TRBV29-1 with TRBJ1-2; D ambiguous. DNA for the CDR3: TGCAGCGTTGAAGCCGGGAATAACTATGGCTACACCTTC. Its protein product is CSVEAGNNYGYTF. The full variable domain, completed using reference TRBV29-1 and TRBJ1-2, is SAVISQKPSRDICQRGTSLTIQCQVDSQVTMMFWYRQQPGQSLTLIATANQGSEATYESGFVIDKFPISRPNLTFSTLTVSNMSPEDSSIYLCSVEAGNNYGYTFGSGTRLTVV.